This passage covers 19 T cell receptor beta chains from one sample sequenced in a study of human T cells and chemical hapten exposure. Time point: patch test 2, 6 weeks after DPC sensitization. As for treatment: therapeutic diphenylcyclopropenone sensitization with weekly scalp DPC. One entry per CDR3 protein results from TCRdb running MiXCR on the RACE reads. This table holds about 350,000 distinct CDR3 sequences, roughly 6.3% found once. Specimen: whole blood, collected in connection with sensitization to the hapten diphenylcyclopropenone (DPC). These TCRs come from a woman aged 18-29 years with alopecia areata. Some clones in this sample may be carry-over from other donors' samples.

This clonotype was picked up a small number of times. The chain combines TRBV6-2 or TRBV6-3 with TRBJ2-7; a weak D match, TRBD2 (6 bases). CDR3 length: 12 residues. Germline CDR1 reads MNHEY; CDR2 reads SVGEGT. V gave up 8 bases and J gave up 10 bases, with 18 bases separating them. The CDR3 DNA is TGTGCCAGCTGGAGGGCCGGGGCGCAACAGTACTTC. Its translation: CASWRAGAQQYF.

This clonotype came up a few times. V is TRBV18 and J is TRBJ2-7; D not certain. CDR1 is KGHSH, CDR2 LQKENI, per germline. The CDR3 has 14 residues. V was cut by 0 bases and J by 2 bases, with 8 bases left in between. CDR3 in amino acids: CASSPPSGAYEQYF. The CDR3 nucleotides are TGTGCCAGCTCACCACCGTCTGGGGCCTACGAGCAGTACTTC.

The CDR3 nucleotides are TGCAGTGCTAGAGGGGCAGGTAGGGGCAATCAGCCCCAGCATTTT. It yields the protein CSARGAGRGNQPQHF. V gene TRBV20-1 combines with J gene TRBJ1-5, with no clear D. The germline V gene has CDR1 DFQATT and CDR2 SNEGSKA (reference sequence). The V end lost 1 base, the J end lost 2 bases, and 12 bases lay between the germline ends. The CDR3 is 15 residues long.

The chain combines TRBV29-1 with TRBJ1-1; D gene ambiguous. This CDR3 is built from 12 residues. Trimming left V 7 bases short and J 1 base short, with 10 bases between. CDR1 and CDR2 from the germline V gene are SQVTM and ANQGSEA. In DNA, the CDR3 is TGCAGCGCCGGGAGAGCGAACACTGAAGCTTTCTTT. As protein: CSAGRANTEAFF.

This clonotype was detected a few times. The V gene is TRBV5-1, the J gene TRBJ2-4, with D uncertain. This CDR3 region has 13 residues. The germline V gene encodes CDR1 SGHRS and CDR2 YFSETQ. V was clipped by 0 bases and J by 4 bases, with 5 bases between them. The CDR3 sequence is CASSLEQKNIQYF. The CDR3 coding sequence is TGCGCCAGCAGCTTGGAACAGAAAAACATTCAGTACTTC.

This chain joins TRBV6-1 and TRBJ2-1, with 11 nucleotides matching TRBD1. The CDR3 extends over 15 amino acids. V was pared by 0 bases and J by 10 bases, with 5 bases of the junction left unmatched. The germline CDR1 and CDR2 sequences are MNHNS and SASEGT. The CDR3 region has the DNA TGTGCCAGCAGTGAAGCGGGACAGGGGGTAGGAGAGCAGTTCTTC. This sequence encodes CASSEAGQGVGEQFF.

V gene TRBV9 combines with J gene TRBJ1-2; unclear D gene. Trimming took off 4 bases at V and 0 bases at J, with 16 bases between the two ends. Germline assignment: CDR1 SGDLS and CDR2 YYNGEE. This CDR3 contains 16 residues. The CDR3 coding sequence is TGTGCCAGCAGCCACCCTTTTAAGACGGCTAACTATGGCTACACCTTC. It specifies CASSHPFKTANYGYTF.

This clonotype has a handful of counts. Here the CDR3 DNA reads TGTGCCAGCAGCCTACTTGACGGTTACACTGAAGCTTTCTTT. It specifies CASSLLDGYTEAFF. V and J are TRBV14 and TRBJ1-1; no clear D. The V end lost 4 bases, the J end lost 3 bases, and 12 bases lay between the germline ends. The length of the CDR3 is 14 residues. CDR1 and CDR2 from the germline V gene are SGHDN and FVKESK. Using reference TRBV14 and TRBJ1-1 for the parts outside the CDR3, the full variable domain is EAGVTQFPSHSVIEKGQTVTLRCDPISGHDNLYWYRRVMGKEIKFLLHFVKESKQDESGMPNNRFLAERTGGTYSTLKVQPAELEDSGVYFCASSLLDGYTEAFFGQGTRLTVV.

The chain uses TRBV4-1 and TRBJ2-1, with 8 bases aligning to TRBD2. V was clipped by 3 bases and J by 0 bases; unmatched bases: 4. CDR3 length equals 16 residues. Germline V gives CDR1 MGHRA, CDR2 YSYEKL. As DNA, the CDR3 is TGCGCCAGCAGCCAGAGCGGGAGTACCTCCTACAATGAGCAGTTCTTC. This encodes CASSQSGSTSYNEQFF.

This clonotype has a handful of counts. J is TRBJ2-6 and V is TRBV7-3; D is possibly TRBD1 (5 bases). V gave up 5 bases and J gave up 1 base, with 15 bases separating them. Germline CDR1 SGHTA, CDR2 FQGTGA. This CDR3 spans 17 amino acids. CDR3 sequence: CASSPQGRTSGANVLTF. The CDR3, as DNA: TGTGCCAGCAGCCCCCAGGGTAGAACTTCTGGGGCCAACGTCCTGACTTTC.

This clonotype was seen only a few times. This chain joins TRBV4-1 and TRBJ2-2, with D unresolved. Germline CDR1 reads MGHRA; CDR2 reads YSYEKL. Trimming took 3 bases from V and 7 from J, leaving 3 bases between them. The CDR3 is 11 amino acids. CDR3: CASSHRGELFF. CDR3 nucleotides: TGCGCCAGCAGCCACCGCGGGGAGCTGTTTTTT.

This clonotype was found many times. The chain joins TRBV7-9 to TRBJ1-1; tentative D call: TRBD1 (5 bases). The ends were cut back, 2 bases at V and 0 bases at J, with 13 bases in the middle. CDR1 and CDR2 (germline): SEHNR, FQNEAQ (reference sequence). The CDR3 length is 16 residues. The CDR3 spells CASSLSRQPMNTEAFF. The CDR3 DNA is TGTGCCAGCAGCTTAAGTAGACAGCCAATGAACACTGAAGCTTTCTTT.

This clonotype has only a few counts. The chain has TRBV3-1 and TRBJ2-2; D is ambiguous. Trimming shortened V by 6 bases and J by 5 bases, and 13 bases separated the two germline ends. CDR3 length: 14 amino acids. The germline CDR1 and CDR2 sequences are LGHDT and YNNKEL (reference sequence). The CDR3 coding sequence is TGTGCCAGCAGTTTTACTACGCAGACCGGGGAGCTGTTTTTT. This gives the protein CASSFTTQTGELFF.

The rearrangement links TRBV4-3 to TRBJ1-2; TRBD1 aligns across 12 bases. Germline values: CDR1 LGHNA, CDR2 YSLEER. This CDR3 is 15 amino acids long. V lost 6 bases to trimming and J lost 3 bases; unmatched junction nucleotides: 5. CDR3 nucleotide sequence: TGCGCCAGCAGGCCGGGACAGGGGGCCGACTATGGCTACACCTTC. Its protein is CASRPGQGADYGYTF.

This chain joins TRBV13 and TRBJ2-1; D is uncertain. The CDR3 has 12 residues. The germline CDR1 and CDR2 sequences are PRHDT and FYEKMQ (reference sequence). Trimming left V 3 bases short and J 5 bases short, with 5 bases between. In nucleotides, the CDR3 is TGTGCCAGCAGCTTTGTCAACAATGAGCAGTTCTTC. Translated: CASSFVNNEQFF.

Ten or more counts support this clonotype. The V and J genes are TRBV7-2 and TRBJ1-5; a possible D gene is TRBD1 (5 bases). The CDR3 is made up of 18 amino acids. Trimming stripped 1 base from V and 0 bases from J, with 16 bases between. Germline V gene lookup returns CDR1 SGHTA and CDR2 FQGNSA. The CDR3 region has the DNA TGTGCCAGCAGCTTAGTAGGGCAGGTTGGGGCTAGCAATCAGCCCCAGCATTTT. It codes for CASSLVGQVGASNQPQHF.

This clonotype was observed a few times. The chain couples TRBV6-2 or TRBV6-3 to TRBJ2-5; 8 bases are shared with TRBD1. This CDR3 is built from 15 residues. Per germline, CDR1 MNHEY and CDR2 SVGEGT. V lost 6 bases and J lost 1; bases outside the gene matches: 7. The CDR3 coding sequence is TGTGCCAGCAGAGGAACAGGGGGAGGCCAAGAGACCCAGTACTTC. This translates into CASRGTGGGQETQYF.

The chain has TRBV18 and TRBJ2-3; TRBD2 might be the D (5 bases). V lost 3 bases to trimming and J lost 3 bases, with 10 bases between them. This CDR3 is built from 14 residues. Germline values: CDR1 KGHSH, CDR2 LQKENI. CDR3 coding DNA: TGTGCCAGCTCACCGGAGCGGATGACAGATACGCAGTATTTT. The encoded protein is CASSPERMTDTQYF.

There are many counts of this clonotype. The chain carries TRBV29-1 and TRBJ1-1, with D unclear. From germline, CDR1 is SQVTM and CDR2 ANQGSEA. The V end lost 6 bases, the J end lost 0 bases, and 8 bases lay between the germline ends. CDR3 length: 12 residues. CDR3 residues: CSVGRMNTEAFF. The CDR3 DNA follows: TGCAGCGTCGGGAGAATGAACACTGAAGCTTTCTTT.